This T cell receptor beta chain was identified during a study of regulatory T cells in long-lasting Graves disease. Germline assignment: CDR1 SNHLY and CDR2 FYNNEI. There are 14 residues in the CDR3. Trimming took off 1 base at V and 5 bases at J, with 11 bases between the two ends. Time point specified: newly diagnosed GD, antithyroid drugs for less than 3 months. PBMCs provided the RNA from which the TCR library was made. Relying on iRepertoire HTBI primers and Arm-PCR of CDR3 regions, the team built TCR beta libraries. From the multiplex PCR reads, TCRdb called clonotypes with MiXCR, one entry per CDR3 protein. Of about 320,000 distinct CDR3 sequences listed, about a sixth are singletons.

The gene calls are TRBV2 and TRBJ2-5; tentative D call: TRBD2 (5 bases). The TCR comes from a female donor with Graves disease. The sample here was peripheral blood mononuclear cells (PBMCs), taken at new diagnosis, from a patient treated with antithyroid drugs. The CDR3 is CASSEDGNGETQYF. The CDR3 DNA is TGTGCCAGCAGTGAAGACGGGAATGGGGAGACCCAGTACTTC. Drawing the rest from reference TRBV2 and TRBJ2-5, the complete variable domain is EPEVTQTPSHQVTQMGQEVILRCVPISNHLYFYWYRQILGQKVEFLVSFYNNEISEKSEIFDDQFSVERPDGSNFTLKIRSTKLEDSAMYFCASSEDGNGETQYFGPGTRLLVL.